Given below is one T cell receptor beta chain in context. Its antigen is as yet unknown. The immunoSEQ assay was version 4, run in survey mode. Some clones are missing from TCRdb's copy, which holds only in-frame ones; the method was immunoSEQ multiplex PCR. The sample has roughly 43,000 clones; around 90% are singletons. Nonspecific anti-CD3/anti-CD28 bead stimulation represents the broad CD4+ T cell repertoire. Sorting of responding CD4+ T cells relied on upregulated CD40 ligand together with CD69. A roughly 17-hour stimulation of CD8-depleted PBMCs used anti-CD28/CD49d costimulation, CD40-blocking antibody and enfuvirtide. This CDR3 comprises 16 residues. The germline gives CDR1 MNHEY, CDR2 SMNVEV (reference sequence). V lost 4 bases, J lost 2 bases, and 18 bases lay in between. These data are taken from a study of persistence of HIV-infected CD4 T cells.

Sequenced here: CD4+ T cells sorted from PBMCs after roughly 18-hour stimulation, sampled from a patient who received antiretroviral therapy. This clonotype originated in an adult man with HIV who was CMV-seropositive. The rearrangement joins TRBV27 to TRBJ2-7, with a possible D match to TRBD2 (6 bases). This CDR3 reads CASSSLKTPGAYEQYF. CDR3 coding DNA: TGTGCCAGCAGTTCGCTGAAAACTCCGGGAGCCTACGAGCAGTACTTC.